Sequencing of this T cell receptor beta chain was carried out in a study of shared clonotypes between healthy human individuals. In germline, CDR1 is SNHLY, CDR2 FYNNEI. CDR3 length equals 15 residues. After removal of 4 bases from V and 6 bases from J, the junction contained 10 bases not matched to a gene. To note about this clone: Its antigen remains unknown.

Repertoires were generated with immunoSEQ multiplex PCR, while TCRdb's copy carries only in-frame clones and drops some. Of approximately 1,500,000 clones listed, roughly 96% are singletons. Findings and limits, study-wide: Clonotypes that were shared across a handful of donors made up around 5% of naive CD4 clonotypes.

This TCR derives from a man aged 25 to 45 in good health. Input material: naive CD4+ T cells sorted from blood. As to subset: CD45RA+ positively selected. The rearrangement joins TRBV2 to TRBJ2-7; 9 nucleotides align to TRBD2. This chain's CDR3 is CASSGPASGKLEQYF. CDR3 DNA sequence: TGTGCCAGCAGTGGACCGGCTAGCGGGAAACTCGAGCAGTACTTC.